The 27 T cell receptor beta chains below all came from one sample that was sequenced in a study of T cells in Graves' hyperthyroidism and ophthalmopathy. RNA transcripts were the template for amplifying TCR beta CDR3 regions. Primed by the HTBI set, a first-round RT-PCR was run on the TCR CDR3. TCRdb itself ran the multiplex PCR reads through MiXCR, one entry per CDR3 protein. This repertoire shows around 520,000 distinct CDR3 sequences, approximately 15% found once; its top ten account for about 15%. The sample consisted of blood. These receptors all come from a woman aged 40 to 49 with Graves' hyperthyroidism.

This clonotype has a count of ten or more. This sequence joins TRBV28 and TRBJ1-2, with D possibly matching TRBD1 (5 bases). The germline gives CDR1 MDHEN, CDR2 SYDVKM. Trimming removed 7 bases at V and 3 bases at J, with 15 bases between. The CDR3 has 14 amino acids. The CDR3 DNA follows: TGTGCCAGCACCTCGTGGCAGGGAGACTATGGCTACACCTTC. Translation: CASTSWQGDYGYTF.

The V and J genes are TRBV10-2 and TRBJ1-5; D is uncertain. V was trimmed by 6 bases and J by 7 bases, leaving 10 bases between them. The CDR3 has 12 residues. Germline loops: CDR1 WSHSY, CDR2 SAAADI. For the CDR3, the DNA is TGCGCCAGCAGACCCCCGGGGCAGCCCCAGCATTTT. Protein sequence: CASRPPGQPQHF.

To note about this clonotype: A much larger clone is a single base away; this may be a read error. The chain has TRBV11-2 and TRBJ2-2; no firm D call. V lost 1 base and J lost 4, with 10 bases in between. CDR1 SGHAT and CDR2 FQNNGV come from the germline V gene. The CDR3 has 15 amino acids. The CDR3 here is CASSLGGASTGELFF. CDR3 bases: TGTGCCAGCAGCTTAGGAGGAGCGAGCACCGGGGAGCTGTTTTTT.

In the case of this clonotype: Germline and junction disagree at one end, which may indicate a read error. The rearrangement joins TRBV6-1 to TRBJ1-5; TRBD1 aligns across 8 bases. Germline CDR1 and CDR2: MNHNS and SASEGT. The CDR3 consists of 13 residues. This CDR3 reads CASIGQGNRPQHF. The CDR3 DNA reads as TGTGCCAGCATCGGACAGGGCAATCGGCCCCAGCATTTT.

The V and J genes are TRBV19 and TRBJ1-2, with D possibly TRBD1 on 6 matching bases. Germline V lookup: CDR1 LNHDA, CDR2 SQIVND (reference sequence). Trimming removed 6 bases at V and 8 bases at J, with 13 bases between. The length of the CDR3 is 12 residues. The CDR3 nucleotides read TGTGCCAGTAGCGGCAGGGGCACGGGCTACACCTTC. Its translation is CASSGRGTGYTF.

In nucleotides, the CDR3 is TGCAGTGCCGCAGGACAGGGAGGCAACTATGGCTACACCTTC. Translating it yields CSAAGQGGNYGYTF. The chain links TRBV20-1 to TRBJ1-2; 8 nucleotides agree with TRBD1. Germline V lookup: CDR1 DFQATT, CDR2 SNEGSKA (reference sequence). This CDR3 contains 14 residues. The junction had 8 bases not matched to a gene; V was cut back by 6 bases and J by 2 bases.

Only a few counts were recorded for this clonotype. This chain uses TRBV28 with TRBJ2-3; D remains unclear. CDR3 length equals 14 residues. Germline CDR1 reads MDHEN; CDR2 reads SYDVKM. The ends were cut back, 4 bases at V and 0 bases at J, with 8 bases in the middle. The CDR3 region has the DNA TGTGCCAGCAGTTACGGACCAAGCACAGATACGCAGTATTTT. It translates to CASSYGPSTDTQYF.

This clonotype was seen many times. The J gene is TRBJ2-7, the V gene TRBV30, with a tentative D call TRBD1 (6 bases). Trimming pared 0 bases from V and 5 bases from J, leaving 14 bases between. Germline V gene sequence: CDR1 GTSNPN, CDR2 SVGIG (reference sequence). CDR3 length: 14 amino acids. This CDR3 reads CAWSVGQGYHEQYF. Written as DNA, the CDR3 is TGTGCCTGGAGTGTAGGGCAGGGGTACCACGAGCAGTACTTC.

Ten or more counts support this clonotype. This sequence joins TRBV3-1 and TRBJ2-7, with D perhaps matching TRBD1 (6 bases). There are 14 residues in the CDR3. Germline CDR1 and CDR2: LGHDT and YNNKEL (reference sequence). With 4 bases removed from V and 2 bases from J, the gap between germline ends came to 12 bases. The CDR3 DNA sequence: TGTGCCAGCAGCCGAAGCAGGGGAACCTACGAGCAGTACTTC. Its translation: CASSRSRGTYEQYF.

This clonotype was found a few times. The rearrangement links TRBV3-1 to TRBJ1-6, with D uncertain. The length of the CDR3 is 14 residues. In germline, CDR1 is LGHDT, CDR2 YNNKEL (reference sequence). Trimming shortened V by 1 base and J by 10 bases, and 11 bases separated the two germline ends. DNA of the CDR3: TGTGCCAGCAGCCAAGTAACGGGCGGGTCACCCCTCCACTTT. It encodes CASSQVTGGSPLHF.

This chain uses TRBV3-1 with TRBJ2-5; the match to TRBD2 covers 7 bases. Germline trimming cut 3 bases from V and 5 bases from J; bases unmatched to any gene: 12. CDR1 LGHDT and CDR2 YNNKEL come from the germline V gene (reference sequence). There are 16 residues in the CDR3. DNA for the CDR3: TGTGCCAGCAGCCACGCCGGGACTAACGGGGTGGAGACCCAGTACTTC. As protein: CASSHAGTNGVETQYF.

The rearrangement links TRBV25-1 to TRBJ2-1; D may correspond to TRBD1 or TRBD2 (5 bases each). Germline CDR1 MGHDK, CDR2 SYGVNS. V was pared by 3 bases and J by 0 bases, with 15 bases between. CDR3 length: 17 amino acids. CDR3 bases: TGTGCCAGCAGTGACCAGGGCGGCCGGGGCTCCTACAATGAGCAGTTCTTC. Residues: CASSDQGGRGSYNEQFF.

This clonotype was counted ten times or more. The CDR3 region is CASSQVDLYNEQFF. Here the CDR3 DNA reads TGTGCCAGCAGCCAAGTAGACCTTTACAATGAGCAGTTCTTC. The chain carries TRBV3-1 and TRBJ2-1; no reliable D call. This CDR3 has 14 residues. Trimming shortened V by 1 base and J by 4 bases, and 8 bases separated the two germline ends. CDR1 LGHDT and CDR2 YNNKEL come from the germline V gene (reference sequence).

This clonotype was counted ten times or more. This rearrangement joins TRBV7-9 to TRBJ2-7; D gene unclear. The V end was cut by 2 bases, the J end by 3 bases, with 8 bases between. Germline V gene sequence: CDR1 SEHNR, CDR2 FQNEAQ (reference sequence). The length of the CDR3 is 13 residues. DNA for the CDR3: TGTGCCAGCAGCTTACCAGGCTACTACGAGCAGTACTTC. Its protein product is CASSLPGYYEQYF.

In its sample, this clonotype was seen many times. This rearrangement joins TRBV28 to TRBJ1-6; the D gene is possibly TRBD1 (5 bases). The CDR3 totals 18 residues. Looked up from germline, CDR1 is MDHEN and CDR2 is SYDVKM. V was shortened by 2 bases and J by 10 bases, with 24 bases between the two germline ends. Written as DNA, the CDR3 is TGTGCCAGCAGTTTAGTTGGCGGGGGGTCGGTCGGAGGGTCACCCCTCCACTTT. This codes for CASSLVGGGSVGGSPLHF.

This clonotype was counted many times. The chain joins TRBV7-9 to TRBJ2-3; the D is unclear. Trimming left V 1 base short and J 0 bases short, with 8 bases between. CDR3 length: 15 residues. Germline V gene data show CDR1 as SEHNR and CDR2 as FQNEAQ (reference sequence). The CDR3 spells CASSLVAVSTDTQYF. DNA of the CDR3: TGTGCCAGCAGCTTAGTGGCAGTTAGCACAGATACGCAGTATTTT.

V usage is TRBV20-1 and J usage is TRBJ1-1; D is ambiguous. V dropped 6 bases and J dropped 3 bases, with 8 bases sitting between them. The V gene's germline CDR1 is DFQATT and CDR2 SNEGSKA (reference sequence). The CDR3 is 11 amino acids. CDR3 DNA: TGCAGTGCGAGCCCAGACACTGAAGCTTTCTTT. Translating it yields CSASPDTEAFF.

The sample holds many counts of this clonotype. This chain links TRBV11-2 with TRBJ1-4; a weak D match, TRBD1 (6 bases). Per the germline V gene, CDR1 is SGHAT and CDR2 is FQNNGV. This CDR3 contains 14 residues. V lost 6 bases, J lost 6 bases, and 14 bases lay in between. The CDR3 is CASSAGRGDEKLFF. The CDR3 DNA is TGTGCCAGCAGTGCCGGTAGGGGGGATGAAAAACTGTTTTTT. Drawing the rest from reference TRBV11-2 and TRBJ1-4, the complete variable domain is EAGVAQSPRYKIIEKRQSVAFWCNPISGHATLYWYQQILGQGPKLLIQFQNNGVVDDSQLPKDRFSAERLKGVDSTLKIQPAKLEDSAVYLCASSAGRGDEKLFFGSGTQLSVL.

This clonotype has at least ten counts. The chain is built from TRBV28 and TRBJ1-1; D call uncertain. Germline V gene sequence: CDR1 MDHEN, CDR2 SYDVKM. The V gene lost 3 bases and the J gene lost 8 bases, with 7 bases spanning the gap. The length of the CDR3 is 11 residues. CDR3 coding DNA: TGTGCCAGCAGTTTTATAGGCGAAGCTTTCTTT. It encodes CASSFIGEAFF.

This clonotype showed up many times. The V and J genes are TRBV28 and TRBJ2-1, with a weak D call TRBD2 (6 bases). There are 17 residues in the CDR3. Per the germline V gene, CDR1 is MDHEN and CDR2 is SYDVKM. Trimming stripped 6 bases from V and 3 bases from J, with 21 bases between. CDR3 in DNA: TGTGCCAGCAGCGGCCCCACTAGCTATCCTTACTACAATGAGCAGTTCTTC. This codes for CASSGPTSYPYYNEQFF.

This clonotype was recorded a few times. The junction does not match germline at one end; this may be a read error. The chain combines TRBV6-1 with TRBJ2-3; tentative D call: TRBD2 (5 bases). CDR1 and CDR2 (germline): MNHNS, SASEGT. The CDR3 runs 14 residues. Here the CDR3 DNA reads TGTGCCAGCAGTCAAGCGGAGTTGAGGAATACGCAGTATTTT. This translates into CASSQAELRNTQYF.

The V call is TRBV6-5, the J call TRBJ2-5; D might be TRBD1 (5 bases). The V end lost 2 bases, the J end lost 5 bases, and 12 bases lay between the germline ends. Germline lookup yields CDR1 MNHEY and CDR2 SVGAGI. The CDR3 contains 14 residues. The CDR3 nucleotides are TGTGCCAGCAGTTACCTGGGCAGACAGGAGACCCAGTACTTC. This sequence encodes CASSYLGRQETQYF.

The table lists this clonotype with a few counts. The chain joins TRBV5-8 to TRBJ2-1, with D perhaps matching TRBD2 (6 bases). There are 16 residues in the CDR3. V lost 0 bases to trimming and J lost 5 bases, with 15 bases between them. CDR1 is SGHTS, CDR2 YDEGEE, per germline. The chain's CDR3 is CASSLGGTRKDNEQFF. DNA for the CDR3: TGTGCCAGCAGCTTGGGGGGGACTCGAAAAGACAATGAGCAGTTCTTC.

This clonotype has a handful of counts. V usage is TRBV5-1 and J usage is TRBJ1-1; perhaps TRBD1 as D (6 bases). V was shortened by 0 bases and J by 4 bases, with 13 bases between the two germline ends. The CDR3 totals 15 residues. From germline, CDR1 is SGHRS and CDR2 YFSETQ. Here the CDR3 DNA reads TGCGCCAGCAGCTTGGTTTCCGGGGGCACCACTGAAGCTTTCTTT. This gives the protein CASSLVSGGTTEAFF. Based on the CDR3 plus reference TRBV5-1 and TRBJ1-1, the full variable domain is KAGVTQTPRYLIKTRGQQVTLSCSPISGHRSVSWYQQTPGQGLQFLFEYFSETQRNKGNFPGRFSGRQFSNSRSEMNVSTLELGDSALYLCASSLVSGGTTEAFFGQGTRLTVV.

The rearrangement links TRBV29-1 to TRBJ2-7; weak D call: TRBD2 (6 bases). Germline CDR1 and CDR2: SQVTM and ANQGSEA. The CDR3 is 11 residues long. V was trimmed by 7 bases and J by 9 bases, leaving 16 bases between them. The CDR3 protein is CSAFVSRGQYF. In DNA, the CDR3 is TGCAGCGCATTCGTATCGCGGGGGCAGTACTTC.

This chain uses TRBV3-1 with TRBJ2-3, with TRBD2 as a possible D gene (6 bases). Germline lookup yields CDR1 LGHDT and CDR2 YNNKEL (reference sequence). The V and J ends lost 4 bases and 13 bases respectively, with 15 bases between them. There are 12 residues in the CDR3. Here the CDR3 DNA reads TGTGCCAGCAGCCCCACCTTGGGACTCAAGTATTTT. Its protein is CASSPTLGLKYF.

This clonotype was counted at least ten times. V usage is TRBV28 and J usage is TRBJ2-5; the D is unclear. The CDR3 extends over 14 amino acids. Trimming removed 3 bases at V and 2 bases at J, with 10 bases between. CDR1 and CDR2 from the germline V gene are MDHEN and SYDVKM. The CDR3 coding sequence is TGTGCCAGCAGTTTTGGCAGGTGGCAAGAGACCCAGTACTTC. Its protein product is CASSFGRWQETQYF. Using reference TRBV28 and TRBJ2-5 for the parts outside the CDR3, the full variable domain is DVKVTQSSRYLVKRTGEKVFLECVQDMDHENMFWYRQDPGLGLRLIYFSYDVKMKEKGDIPEGYSVSREKKERFSLILESASTNQTSMYLCASSFGRWQETQYFGPGTRLLVL.